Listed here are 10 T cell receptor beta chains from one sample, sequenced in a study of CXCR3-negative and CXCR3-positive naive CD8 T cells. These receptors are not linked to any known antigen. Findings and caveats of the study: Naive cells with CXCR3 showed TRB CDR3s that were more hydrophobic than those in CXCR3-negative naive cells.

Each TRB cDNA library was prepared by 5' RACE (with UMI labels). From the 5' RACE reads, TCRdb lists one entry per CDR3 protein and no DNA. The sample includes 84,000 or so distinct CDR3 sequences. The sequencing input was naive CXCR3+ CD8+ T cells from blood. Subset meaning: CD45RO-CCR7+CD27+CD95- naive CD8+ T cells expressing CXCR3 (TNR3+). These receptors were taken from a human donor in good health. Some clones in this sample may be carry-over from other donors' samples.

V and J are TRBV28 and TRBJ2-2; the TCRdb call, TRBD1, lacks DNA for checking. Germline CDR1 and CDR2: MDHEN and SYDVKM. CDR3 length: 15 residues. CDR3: CASRPDRGLVGELFF.

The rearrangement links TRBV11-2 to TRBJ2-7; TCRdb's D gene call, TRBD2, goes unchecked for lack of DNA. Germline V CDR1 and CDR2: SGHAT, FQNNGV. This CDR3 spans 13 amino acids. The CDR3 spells CASSLSPVYEQYF.

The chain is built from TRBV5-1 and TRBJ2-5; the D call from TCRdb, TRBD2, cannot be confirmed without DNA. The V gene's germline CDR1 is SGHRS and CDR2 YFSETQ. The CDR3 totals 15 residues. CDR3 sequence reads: CAREGLAGYQETQYF.

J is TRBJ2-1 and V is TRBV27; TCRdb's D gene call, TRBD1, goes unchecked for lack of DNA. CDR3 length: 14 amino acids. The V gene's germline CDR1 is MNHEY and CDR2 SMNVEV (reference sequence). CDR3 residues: CASTNRGHLDEQFF.

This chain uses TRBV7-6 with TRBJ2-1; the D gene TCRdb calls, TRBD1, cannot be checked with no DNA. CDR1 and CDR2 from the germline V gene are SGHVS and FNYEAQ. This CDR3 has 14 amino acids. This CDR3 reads CASSLEVWGSEQFF.

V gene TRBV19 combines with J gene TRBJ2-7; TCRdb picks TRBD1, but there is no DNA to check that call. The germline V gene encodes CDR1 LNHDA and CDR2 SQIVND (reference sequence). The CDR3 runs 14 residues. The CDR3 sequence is CASSIPGQLYEQYF.

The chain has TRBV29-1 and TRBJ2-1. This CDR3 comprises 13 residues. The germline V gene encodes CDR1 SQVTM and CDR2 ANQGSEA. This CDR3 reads CSVEDLDGNEQFF.

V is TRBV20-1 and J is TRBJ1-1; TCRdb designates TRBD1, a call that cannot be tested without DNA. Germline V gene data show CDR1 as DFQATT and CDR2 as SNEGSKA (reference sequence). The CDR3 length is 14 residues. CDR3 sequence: CSAREIRGREEAFF.

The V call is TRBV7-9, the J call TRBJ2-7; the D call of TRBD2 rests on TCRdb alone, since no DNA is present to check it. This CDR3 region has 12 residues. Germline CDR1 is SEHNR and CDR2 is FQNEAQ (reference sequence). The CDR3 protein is CASRPSGGEQYF. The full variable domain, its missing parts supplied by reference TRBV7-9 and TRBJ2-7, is DTGVSQNPRHKITKRGQNVTFRCDPISEHNRLYWYRQTLGQGPEFLTYFQNEAQLEKSRLLSDRFSAERPKGSFSTLEIQRTEQGDSAMYLCASRPSGGEQYFGPGTRLTVT.

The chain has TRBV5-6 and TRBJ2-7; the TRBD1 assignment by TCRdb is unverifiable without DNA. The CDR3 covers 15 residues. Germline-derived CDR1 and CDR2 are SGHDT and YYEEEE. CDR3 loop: CASSFFNGGTYEQYF.